The 30 T cell receptor beta chains below were found in one sample sequenced in a study of cytomegalovirus exposure and HLA in healthy donors. A multiplex PCR was run with 60 Vbeta primers and 13 Jbeta primers. Some clones are missing from TCRdb's copy, which holds only in-frame ones; the method was immunoSEQ multiplex PCR. This table has about 81,000 clones, approximately 90% appearing once. Sequencing was carried out using PBMCs. The receptor source for this set is a man aged 18-30 years in good health and CMV-seronegative.

This clone came up once. The chain joins TRBV9 to TRBJ2-1, with 10 bases that match TRBD2. CDR1 is SGDLS, CDR2 YYNGEE, per germline. The V segment lost 4 bases and the J segment 3 bases; nucleotides outside the gene matches: 7. CDR3 length: 16 residues. The CDR3: CASSTLGTSVYNEQFF. The CDR3 DNA reads as TGTGCCAGCAGCACCCTCGGGACTAGCGTCTACAATGAGCAGTTCTTC.

CDR3 DNA sequence: TGTGCCAGCAGCCGACAATACGAGCAGTACTTC. It translates to CASSRQYEQYF. This chain links TRBV7-9 with TRBJ2-7; D not certain. Trimming stripped 5 bases from V and 4 bases from J, with 6 bases between. The germline CDR1 and CDR2 sequences are SEHNR and FQNEAQ (reference sequence). This CDR3 spans 11 amino acids.

This clone was detected once. This rearrangement joins TRBV5-6 to TRBJ1-2; weak D call: TRBD1 (6 bases). The V and J ends lost 4 bases and 8 bases respectively, with 21 bases between them. The V gene's germline CDR1 is SGHDT and CDR2 YYEEEE. The CDR3 loop spans 15 amino acids. The CDR3 bases are TGTGCCAGCAGCCCGACCCCGGGACAAAGAGGGGGCTACACCTTC. As protein: CASSPTPGQRGGYTF.

V usage is TRBV7-9 and J usage is TRBJ2-7, with 8 bases lining up with TRBD1. With 0 bases clipped from V and 4 bases from J, the junction kept 5 bases outside the gene matches. The CDR3 totals 15 residues. In germline, CDR1 is SEHNR, CDR2 FQNEAQ (reference sequence). The DNA for the CDR3 is TGTGCCAGCAGCTTAGCCGGGACAGGACTTTACGAGCAGTACTTC. The encoded protein is CASSLAGTGLYEQYF. Together with reference TRBV7-9 and TRBJ2-7, the CDR3 gives the full variable domain: DTGVSQNPRHKITKRGQNVTFRCDPISEHNRLYWYRQTLGQGPEFLTYFQNEAQLEKSRLLSDRFSAERPKGSFSTLEIQRTEQGDSAMYLCASSLAGTGLYEQYFGPGTRLTVT.

The rearrangement uses TRBV28 and TRBJ2-7; 7 bases align to TRBD2. After removal of 8 bases from V and 2 bases from J, the junction contained 12 bases not matched to a gene. This CDR3 spans 15 amino acids. Germline CDR1 reads MDHEN; CDR2 reads SYDVKM. CDR3 sequence (DNA): TGTGCCAGCCGATCGACCGGGACTAAACCCTACGAGCAGTACTTC. This codes for CASRSTGTKPYEQYF. Full variable domain (missing parts from reference TRBV28 and TRBJ2-7): DVKVTQSSRYLVKRTGEKVFLECVQDMDHENMFWYRQDPGLGLRLIYFSYDVKMKEKGDIPEGYSVSREKKERFSLILESASTNQTSMYLCASRSTGTKPYEQYFGPGTRLTVT.

The chain is built from TRBV6-5 and TRBJ2-5, with D perhaps TRBD2 (5 bases). The closer fit of TRBJ2-7 to the DNA end suggests the J call may be wrong. The CDR3 is 15 residues long. CDR1 and CDR2 from the germline V gene are MNHEY and SVGAGI. The CDR3 spells CASSYQAVGSYEQYF. The DNA of the CDR3 is TGTGCCAGCAGTTACCAAGCGGTAGGCTCCTACGAGCAGTACTTC.

The chain carries TRBV7-3 and TRBJ1-2; 7 bases line up with TRBD1. CDR3 length equals 13 residues. Germline trimming cut 2 bases from V and 8 bases from J; bases unmatched to any gene: 5. Germline V lookup: CDR1 SGHTA, CDR2 FQGTGA. CDR3 DNA sequence: TGTGCCAGCAGCTTACCCACAGGGGACGGCTACACCTTC. Translation gives CASSLPTGDGYTF. Supplemented by reference TRBV7-3 and TRBJ1-2, the full variable domain reads GAGVSQTPSNKVTEKGKYVELRCDPISGHTALYWYRQSLGQGPEFLIYFQGTGAADDSGLPNDRFFAVRPEGSVSTLKIQRTERGDSAVYLCASSLPTGDGYTFGSGTRLTVV.

The chain joins TRBV7-9 to TRBJ2-6; TRBD1 matches 8 bases. J lost 1 base, V lost 5 bases, and 1 base had no gene match. Looked up from germline, CDR1 is SEHNR and CDR2 is FQNEAQ (reference sequence). CDR3 length equals 15 residues. CDR3: CASSRTGSGANVLTF. DNA for the CDR3: TGTGCCAGCAGCAGGACAGGGTCTGGGGCCAACGTCCTGACTTTC.

This clone is a singleton in its sample. The gene calls are TRBV5-1 and TRBJ1-1; D unresolved. V shed 1 base and J shed 5 bases, with 12 bases lying between them. The CDR3 loop spans 14 amino acids. The germline CDR1 and CDR2 sequences are SGHRS and YFSETQ. The CDR3 here is CASSLKPPKTEAFF. Here the CDR3 DNA reads TGCGCCAGCAGCTTGAAACCCCCTAAGACTGAAGCTTTCTTT.

The rearrangement joins TRBV11-2 to TRBJ2-1, with TRBD2 matching over 7 bases. V lost 2 bases to trimming and J lost 1 base; unmatched junction nucleotides: 8. Germline lookup yields CDR1 SGHAT and CDR2 FQNNGV. The CDR3 is made up of 17 amino acids. The CDR3 reads CASSLKGLGRSYNEQFF. In DNA, the CDR3 is TGTGCCAGCAGCTTAAAAGGACTAGGGCGGTCCTACAATGAGCAGTTCTTC.

The chain is built from TRBV30 and TRBJ2-7, with no clear D. The V gene lost 0 bases and the J gene lost 3 bases, with 18 bases spanning the gap. CDR1 is GTSNPN and CDR2 is SVGIG in the germline V gene (reference sequence). The length of the CDR3 is 16 residues. In nucleotides, the CDR3 is TGTGCCTGGAGTGTCGCTAGTCCGCGGAAGGACTACGAGCAGTACTTC. Translation: CAWSVASPRKDYEQYF. Full variable domain (missing parts from reference TRBV30 and TRBJ2-7): SQTIHQWPATLVQPVGSPLSLECTVEGTSNPNLYWYRQAAGRGLQLLFYSVGIGQISSEVPQNLSASRPQDRQFILSSKKLLLSDSGFYLCAWSVASPRKDYEQYFGPGTRLTVT.

V usage is TRBV2 and J usage is TRBJ2-3; 10 nucleotides line up with TRBD2. This CDR3 contains 20 residues. Germline V gene sequence: CDR1 SNHLY, CDR2 FYNNEI. The V gene end was trimmed by 5 bases and the J gene end by 5 bases; junction bases not matched to a gene: 22. The CDR3 nucleotides read TGTGCCAGCAGTCTAAAAAGCGGGAGGGCCACTACCTTTCCGGGAGATACGCAGTATTTT. This encodes CASSLKSGRATTFPGDTQYF.

This sequence joins TRBV5-4 and TRBJ2-1, with 7 bases identical to TRBD2. V lost 1 base and J lost 12; bases outside the gene matches: 10. Germline loops: CDR1 SGHNT, CDR2 YYREEE (reference sequence). The CDR3 length is 14 residues. The chain's CDR3 is CASSLWRERSGQFF. Written as DNA, the CDR3 is TGTGCCAGCAGCTTGTGGCGGGAGAGGAGTGGGCAGTTCTTC.

This chain joins TRBV6-1 and TRBJ2-4, with 8 bases identical to TRBD2. Unmatched junction bases numbered 18, after V lost 4 bases and J lost 4 bases. CDR1 MNHNS and CDR2 SASEGT come from the germline V gene. The CDR3 extends over 19 amino acids. The CDR3 sequence is CASSGEGALAGPAKNIQYF. The CDR3 DNA follows: TGTGCCAGCAGTGGTGAAGGGGCCCTAGCGGGTCCGGCAAAAAACATTCAGTACTTC.

This sequence joins TRBV10-3 and TRBJ2-1; TRBD2 matches at 9 bases. Germline assignment: CDR1 ENHRY and CDR2 SYGVKD. J lost 1 base, V lost 5 bases, and 3 bases had no gene match. The length of the CDR3 is 15 residues. The DNA of the CDR3 is TGTGCCATCAGTATTAGCGGGAGTTCCTACAATGAGCAGTTCTTC. This translates into CAISISGSSYNEQFF.

This clone was seen a single time. This chain links TRBV18 with TRBJ2-7, with D possibly being TRBD1 (6 bases). The CDR3 has 15 amino acids. The germline gives CDR1 KGHSH, CDR2 LQKENI. The V end lost 2 bases, the J end lost 7 bases, and 18 bases lay between the germline ends. The chain's CDR3 is CASSPSTGVMIEQYF. CDR3 coding DNA: TGTGCCAGCTCACCATCGACAGGAGTAATGATAGAGCAGTACTTC.

The chain has TRBV28 and TRBJ2-1, with D possibly being TRBD2 (6 bases). With 5 bases removed from V and 4 bases from J, the gap between germline ends came to 21 bases. From germline, CDR1 is MDHEN and CDR2 SYDVKM. The CDR3 extends over 17 amino acids. CDR3 sequence reads: CASSRGVSGPRYNEQFF. CDR3 bases: TGTGCCAGCAGTCGGGGTGTTAGCGGTCCAAGATACAATGAGCAGTTCTTC.

The V gene is TRBV6-5, the J gene TRBJ1-1; no clear D. The germline V gene has CDR1 MNHEY and CDR2 SVGAGI. The CDR3 is 14 residues long. V lost 2 bases to trimming and J lost 3 bases, with 10 bases between them. The CDR3 loop reads CASSYDRGYTEAFF. As DNA, the CDR3 is TGTGCCAGCAGTTACGACCGGGGATACACTGAAGCTTTCTTT.

J is TRBJ2-2 and V is TRBV28; TRBD1 agrees at 9 bases. V lost 4 bases and J lost 5; bases outside the gene matches: 5. The CDR3 consists of 15 residues. CDR1 and CDR2 from the germline V gene are MDHEN and SYDVKM. The CDR3 DNA reads as TGTGCCAGCAGTTCCCGGGACAGGGTGACCGGGGAGCTGTTTTTT. Protein product: CASSSRDRVTGELFF.

V gene TRBV28 combines with J gene TRBJ2-1, with 14 bases identical to TRBD2. Losses at the gene ends were 5 bases for V and 9 bases for J; bases not matched to a gene: 6. In germline, CDR1 is MDHEN, CDR2 SYDVKM. The CDR3 loop spans 15 amino acids. The CDR3 DNA sequence: TGTGCCAGCAGTAGGACTAGCGGGAGGAGGGGTGAGCAGTTCTTC. It translates to CASSRTSGRRGEQFF.

This chain uses TRBV2 with TRBJ2-5; perhaps TRBD2 as D (6 bases). The end of the DNA is better explained by TRBJ2-7, so the J call may be wrong. The CDR3 extends over 15 amino acids. Germline loops: CDR1 SNHLY, CDR2 FYNNEI. This chain's CDR3 is CASRTSGFSSYEQYF. CDR3 sequence (DNA): TGTGCCAGCAGAACAAGCGGGTTCAGCTCCTACGAGCAGTACTTC.

This clone was observed once. The CDR3 here is CAISATGYEQYF. CDR3 DNA sequence: TGTGCCATCAGTGCGACAGGGTACGAGCAGTACTTC. The V gene is TRBV10-3, the J gene TRBJ2-7; 7 bases match TRBD1. Trimming took 4 bases from V and 4 from J; bases not matched to a gene: 1. CDR3 size: 12 residues. CDR1 is ENHRY and CDR2 is SYGVKD in the germline V gene.

The V and J genes are TRBV7-2 and TRBJ2-1, with TRBD2 matching over 7 bases. Germline V gene data show CDR1 as SGHTA and CDR2 as FQGNSA. This CDR3 is built from 16 residues. V dropped 3 bases and J dropped 7; count of bases not matched to a gene: 12. This chain's CDR3 is CASSFVGGRASNEQFF. CDR3 nucleotide sequence: TGTGCCAGCAGCTTTGTTGGGGGGAGGGCCTCGAATGAGCAGTTCTTC.

V gene TRBV23-1 combines with J gene TRBJ2-7; TRBD2 agrees at 9 bases. TRBV23-1 is an ORF for which the function is uncertain. This CDR3 is 15 amino acids long. The junction had 8 bases not matched to a gene; V was cut back by 8 bases and J by 0 bases. CDR3 loop: CASVQAGGDSYEQYF. The CDR3 region has the DNA TGCGCCAGCGTACAAGCGGGAGGCGACTCCTACGAGCAGTACTTC.

V and J are TRBV7-9 and TRBJ1-5; D unresolved. The CDR3 runs 15 residues. Trimming shortened V by 1 base and J by 2 bases, and 9 bases separated the two germline ends. Germline V gene sequence: CDR1 SEHNR, CDR2 FQNEAQ (reference sequence). CDR3 sequence: CASSLGTSGNQPQHF. CDR3 sequence (DNA): TGTGCCAGCAGCTTAGGGACTAGCGGCAATCAGCCCCAGCATTTT.

The chain uses TRBV5-4 and TRBJ1-6; D call uncertain. V lost 4 bases and J lost 0, with 8 bases in between. Per germline, CDR1 SGHNT and CDR2 YYREEE (reference sequence). This CDR3 has 15 residues. CDR3 sequence (DNA): TGTGCCAGCAGCGGAGAGGGCTCCTATAATTCACCCCTCCACTTT. Amino acids: CASSGEGSYNSPLHF.

This clone showed up just a few times. The chain uses TRBV6-1 and TRBJ1-1, with a tentative D call TRBD1 (5 bases). The length of the CDR3 is 14 residues. CDR1 is MNHNS, CDR2 SASEGT, per germline. The V gene lost 3 bases and the J gene lost 4 bases, with 12 bases spanning the gap. Here the CDR3 DNA reads TGTGCCAGCAGTGAGTCGGGCAGGGTCACTGAAGCTTTCTTT. Translated: CASSESGRVTEAFF.

The V call is TRBV28, the J call TRBJ1-5; D is unresolved. The germline V gene has CDR1 MDHEN and CDR2 SYDVKM. V lost 0 bases and J lost 7, with 16 bases in between. The CDR3 is 16 amino acids. The CDR3 coding sequence is TGTGCCAGCAGTTTATGGGTTGAGAGGGTAAGACAGCCCCAGCATTTT. It yields the protein CASSLWVERVRQPQHF.

The chain has TRBV18 and TRBJ2-7, with 8 bases fitting TRBD1. V was clipped by 2 bases and J by 0 bases; unmatched bases: 0. There are 14 residues in the CDR3. Germline V CDR1 and CDR2: KGHSH, LQKENI. CDR3 bases: TGTGCCAGCTCACCAACAGGGGGCTCCTACGAGCAGTACTTC. Protein sequence: CASSPTGGSYEQYF. Complete variable domain (other parts from reference TRBV18 and TRBJ2-7): NAGVMQNPRHLVRRRGQEARLRCSPMKGHSHVYWYRQLPEEGLKFMVYLQKENIIDESGMPKERFSAEFPKEGPSILRIQQVVRGDSAAYFCASSPTGGSYEQYFGPGTRLTVT.

The V gene is TRBV2, the J gene TRBJ1-2, with 10 positions matching TRBD1. CDR1 is SNHLY and CDR2 is FYNNEI in the germline V gene. V gave up 4 bases and J gave up 3 bases; unmatched junction bases: 2. The CDR3 length is 14 residues. CDR3 sequence: CASSGQGAHYGYTF. CDR3 DNA: TGTGCCAGCAGTGGACAGGGGGCCCACTATGGCTACACCTTC.